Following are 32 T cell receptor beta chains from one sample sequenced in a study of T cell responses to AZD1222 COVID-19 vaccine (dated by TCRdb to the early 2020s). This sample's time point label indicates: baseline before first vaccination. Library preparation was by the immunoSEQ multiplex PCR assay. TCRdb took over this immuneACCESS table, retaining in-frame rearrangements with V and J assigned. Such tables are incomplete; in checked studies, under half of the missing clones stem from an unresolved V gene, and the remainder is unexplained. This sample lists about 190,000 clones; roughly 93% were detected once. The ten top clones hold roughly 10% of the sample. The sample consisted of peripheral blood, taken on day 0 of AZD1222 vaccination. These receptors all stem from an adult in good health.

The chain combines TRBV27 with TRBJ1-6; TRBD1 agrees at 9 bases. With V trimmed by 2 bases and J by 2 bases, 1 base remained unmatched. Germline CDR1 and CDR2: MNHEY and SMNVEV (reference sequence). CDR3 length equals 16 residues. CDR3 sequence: CASSLTGGAYNSPLHF. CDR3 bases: TGTGCCAGCAGTTTAACAGGGGGCGCCTATAATTCACCCCTCCACTTT.

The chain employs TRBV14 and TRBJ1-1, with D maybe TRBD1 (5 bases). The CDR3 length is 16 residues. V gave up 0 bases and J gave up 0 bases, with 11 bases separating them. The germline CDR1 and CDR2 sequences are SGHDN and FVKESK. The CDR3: CASSQDQGPMNTEAFF. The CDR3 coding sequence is TGTGCCAGCAGCCAAGACCAGGGTCCCATGAACACTGAAGCTTTCTTT.

CDR3 DNA: TGTGCCAGCAGCTTAGACCGGGGCCGTAGGGAAAAACTGTTTTTT. Translation gives CASSLDRGRREKLFF. The chain couples TRBV7-2 to TRBJ1-4; the D gene is possibly TRBD1 (5 bases). V lost 1 base, J lost 8 bases, and 14 bases lay in between. CDR1 is SGHTA, CDR2 FQGNSA, per germline. The CDR3 is 15 amino acids.

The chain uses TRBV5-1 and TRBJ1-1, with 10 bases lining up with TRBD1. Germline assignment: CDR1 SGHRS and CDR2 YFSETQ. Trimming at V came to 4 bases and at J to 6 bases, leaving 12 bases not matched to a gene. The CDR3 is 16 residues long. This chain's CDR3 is CASSPSGDRGRAEAFF. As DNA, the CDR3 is TGCGCCAGCAGCCCGAGTGGAGACAGGGGGCGAGCTGAAGCTTTCTTT. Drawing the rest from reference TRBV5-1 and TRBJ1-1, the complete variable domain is KAGVTQTPRYLIKTRGQQVTLSCSPISGHRSVSWYQQTPGQGLQFLFEYFSETQRNKGNFPGRFSGRQFSNSRSEMNVSTLELGDSALYLCASSPSGDRGRAEAFFGQGTRLTVV.

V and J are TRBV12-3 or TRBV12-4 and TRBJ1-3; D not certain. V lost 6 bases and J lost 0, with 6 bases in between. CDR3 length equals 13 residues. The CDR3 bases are TGTGCCAGCAGCGGGAGCTCTGGAAACACCATATATTTT. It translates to CASSGSSGNTIYF.

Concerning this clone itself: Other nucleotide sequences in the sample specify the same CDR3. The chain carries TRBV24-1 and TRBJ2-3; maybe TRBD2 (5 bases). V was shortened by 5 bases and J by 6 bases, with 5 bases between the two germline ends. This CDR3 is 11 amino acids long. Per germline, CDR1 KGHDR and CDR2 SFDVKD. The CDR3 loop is CATSAGDTQYF. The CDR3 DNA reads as TGTGCCACCAGTGCGGGGGATACGCAGTATTTT.

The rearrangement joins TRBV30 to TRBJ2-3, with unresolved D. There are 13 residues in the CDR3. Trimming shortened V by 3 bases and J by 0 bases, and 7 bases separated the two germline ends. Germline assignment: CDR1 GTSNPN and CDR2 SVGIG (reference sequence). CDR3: CAWSPSSTDTQYF. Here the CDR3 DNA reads TGTGCCTGGAGCCCCTCTAGCACAGATACGCAGTATTTT.

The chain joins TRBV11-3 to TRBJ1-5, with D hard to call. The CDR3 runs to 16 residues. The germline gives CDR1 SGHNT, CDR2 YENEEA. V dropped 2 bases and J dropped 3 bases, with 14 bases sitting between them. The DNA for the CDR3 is TGTGCCAGCAGCTTAAAAAGTCCGCCCTTCAATCAGCCCCAGCATTTT. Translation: CASSLKSPPFNQPQHF.

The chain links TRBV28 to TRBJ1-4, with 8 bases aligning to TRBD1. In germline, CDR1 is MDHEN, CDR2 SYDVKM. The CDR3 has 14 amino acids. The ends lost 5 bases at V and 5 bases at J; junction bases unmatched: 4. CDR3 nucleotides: TGTGCCAGCAGTACAGGGGGTGTAAATGAAAAACTGTTTTTT. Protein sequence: CASSTGGVNEKLFF.

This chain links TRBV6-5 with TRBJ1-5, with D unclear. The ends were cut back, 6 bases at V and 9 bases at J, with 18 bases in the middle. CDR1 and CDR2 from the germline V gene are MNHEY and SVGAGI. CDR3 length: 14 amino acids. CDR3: CASRTLLSLGPQHF. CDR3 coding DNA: TGTGCCAGCAGAACATTACTCAGCCTAGGGCCCCAGCATTTT.

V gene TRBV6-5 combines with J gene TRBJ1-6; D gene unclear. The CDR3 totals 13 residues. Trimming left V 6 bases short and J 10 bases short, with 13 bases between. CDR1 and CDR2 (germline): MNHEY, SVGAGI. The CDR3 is CASSALFASPLHF. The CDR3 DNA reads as TGTGCCAGCAGCGCACTGTTTGCCTCACCCCTCCACTTT.

CDR3 nucleotide sequence: TGTGCCAGCAGTTCTCCCGGGCTTTCACCCCTCCACTTT. The encoded protein is CASSSPGLSPLHF. The gene calls are TRBV6-5 and TRBJ1-6, with D uncertain. The CDR3 runs 13 residues. V was cut by 4 bases and J by 9 bases, with 10 bases left in between. CDR1 MNHEY and CDR2 SVGAGI come from the germline V gene.

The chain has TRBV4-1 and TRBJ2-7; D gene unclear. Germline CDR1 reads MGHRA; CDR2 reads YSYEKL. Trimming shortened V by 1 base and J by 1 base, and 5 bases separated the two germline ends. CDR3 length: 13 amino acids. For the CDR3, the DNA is TGCGCCAGCAGCCAAGTTTTGTCCTACGAGCAGTACTTC. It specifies CASSQVLSYEQYF.

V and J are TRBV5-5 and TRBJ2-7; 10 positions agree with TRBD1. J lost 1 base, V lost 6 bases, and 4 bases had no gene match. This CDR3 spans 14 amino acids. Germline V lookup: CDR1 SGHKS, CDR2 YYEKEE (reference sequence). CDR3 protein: CASTWGQGSYEQYF. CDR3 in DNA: TGTGCCAGCACCTGGGGACAGGGGTCCTACGAGCAGTACTTC.

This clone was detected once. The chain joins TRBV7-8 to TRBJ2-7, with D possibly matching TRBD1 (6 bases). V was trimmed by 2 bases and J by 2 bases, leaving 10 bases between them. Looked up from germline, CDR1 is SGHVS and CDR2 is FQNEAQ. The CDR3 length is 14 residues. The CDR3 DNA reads TGTGCCAGCAGCTTATTACAGGGCCCCTACGAGCAGTACTTC. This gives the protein CASSLLQGPYEQYF.

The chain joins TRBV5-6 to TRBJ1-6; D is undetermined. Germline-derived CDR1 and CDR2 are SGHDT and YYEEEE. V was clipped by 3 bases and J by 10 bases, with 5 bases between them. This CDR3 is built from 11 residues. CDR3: CASSSGSPLHF. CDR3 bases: TGTGCCAGCAGCTCTGGGTCACCCCTCCACTTT.

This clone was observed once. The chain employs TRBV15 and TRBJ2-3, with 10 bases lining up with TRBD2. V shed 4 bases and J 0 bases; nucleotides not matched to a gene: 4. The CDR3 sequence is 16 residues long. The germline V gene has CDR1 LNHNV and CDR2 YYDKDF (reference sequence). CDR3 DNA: TGTGCCACCAGCAAAGGACTAGCGGCTAGCACAGATACGCAGTATTTT. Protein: CATSKGLAASTDTQYF.

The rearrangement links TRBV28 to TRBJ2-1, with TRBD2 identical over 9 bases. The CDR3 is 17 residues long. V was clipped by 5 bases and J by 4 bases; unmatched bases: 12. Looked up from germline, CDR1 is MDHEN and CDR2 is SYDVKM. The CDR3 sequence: CASSPGASGTPYNEQFF. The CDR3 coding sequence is TGTGCCAGCAGTCCCGGGGCTAGCGGGACACCGTACAATGAGCAGTTCTTC.

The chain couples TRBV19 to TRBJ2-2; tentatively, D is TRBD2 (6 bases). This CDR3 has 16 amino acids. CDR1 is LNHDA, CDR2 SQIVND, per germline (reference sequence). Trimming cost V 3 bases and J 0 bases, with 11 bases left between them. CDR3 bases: TGTGCCAGTAGTATCCTAGCGAGCTCGAACACCGGGGAGCTGTTTTTT. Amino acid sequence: CASSILASSNTGELFF.

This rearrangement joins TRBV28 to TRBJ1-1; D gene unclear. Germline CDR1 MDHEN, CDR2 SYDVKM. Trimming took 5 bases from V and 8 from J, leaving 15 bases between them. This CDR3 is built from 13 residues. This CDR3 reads CASSVQIPIEAFF. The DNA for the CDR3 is TGTGCCAGCAGTGTCCAGATACCAATAGAAGCTTTCTTT. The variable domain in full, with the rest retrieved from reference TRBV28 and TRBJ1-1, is DVKVTQSSRYLVKRTGEKVFLECVQDMDHENMFWYRQDPGLGLRLIYFSYDVKMKEKGDIPEGYSVSREKKERFSLILESASTNQTSMYLCASSVQIPIEAFFGQGTRLTVV.

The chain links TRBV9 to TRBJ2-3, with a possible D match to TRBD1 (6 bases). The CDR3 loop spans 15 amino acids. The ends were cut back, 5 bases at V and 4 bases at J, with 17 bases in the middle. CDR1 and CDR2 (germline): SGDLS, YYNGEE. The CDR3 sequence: CASSVQGEVADTQYF. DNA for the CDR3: TGTGCCAGCAGTGTACAGGGTGAGGTGGCAGATACGCAGTATTTT.

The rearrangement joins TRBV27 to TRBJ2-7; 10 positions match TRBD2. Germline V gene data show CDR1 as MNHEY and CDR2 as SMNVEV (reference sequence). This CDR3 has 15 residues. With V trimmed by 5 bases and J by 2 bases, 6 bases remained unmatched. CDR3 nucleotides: TGTGCCAGCAGTGCGTCTAGCGGGAGTGCCTACGAGCAGTACTTC. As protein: CASSASSGSAYEQYF.

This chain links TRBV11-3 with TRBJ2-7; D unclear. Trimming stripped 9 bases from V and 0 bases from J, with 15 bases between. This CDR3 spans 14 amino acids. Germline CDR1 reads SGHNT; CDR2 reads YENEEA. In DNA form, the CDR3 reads TGTGCCAGAGGCCGGAACTCCGGCTCCTACGAGCAGTACTTC. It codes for CARGRNSGSYEQYF.

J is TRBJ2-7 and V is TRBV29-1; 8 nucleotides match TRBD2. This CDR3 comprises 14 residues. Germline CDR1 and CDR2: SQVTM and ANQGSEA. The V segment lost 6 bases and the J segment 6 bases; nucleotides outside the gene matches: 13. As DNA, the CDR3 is TGCAGCGTGGCCGGGACTAGTTTTTTTGGCGAGCAGTACTTC. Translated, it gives CSVAGTSFFGEQYF.

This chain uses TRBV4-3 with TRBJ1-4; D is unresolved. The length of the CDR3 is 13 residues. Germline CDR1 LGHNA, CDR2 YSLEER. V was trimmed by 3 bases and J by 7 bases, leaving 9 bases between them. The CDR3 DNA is TGCGCCAGCAGCCAGACCATAACTGAAAAACTGTTTTTT. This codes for CASSQTITEKLFF.

The CDR3 loop is CASSLAGPNQPQHF. In DNA, the CDR3 is TGCGCCAGCAGCTTGGCCGGACCCAATCAGCCCCAGCATTTT. This rearrangement joins TRBV5-1 to TRBJ1-5, with D uncertain. The CDR3 runs to 14 residues. Between the trimmed V and J ends, which lost 0 bases and 3 bases, there was a span of 7 bases. Germline CDR1 SGHRS, CDR2 YFSETQ.

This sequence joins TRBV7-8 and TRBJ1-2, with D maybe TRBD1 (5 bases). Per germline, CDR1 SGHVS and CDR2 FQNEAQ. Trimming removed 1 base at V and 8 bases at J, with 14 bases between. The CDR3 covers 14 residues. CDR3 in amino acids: CASSLGVGGAGYTF. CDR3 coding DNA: TGTGCCAGCAGCTTAGGGGTAGGAGGGGCCGGCTACACCTTC.

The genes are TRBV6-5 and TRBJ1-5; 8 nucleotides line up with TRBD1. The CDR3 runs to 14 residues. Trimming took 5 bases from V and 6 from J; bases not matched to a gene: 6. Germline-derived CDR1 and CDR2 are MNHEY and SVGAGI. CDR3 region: CASSQQGGGQPQHF. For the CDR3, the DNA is TGTGCCAGCAGTCAACAGGGGGGAGGTCAGCCCCAGCATTTT.

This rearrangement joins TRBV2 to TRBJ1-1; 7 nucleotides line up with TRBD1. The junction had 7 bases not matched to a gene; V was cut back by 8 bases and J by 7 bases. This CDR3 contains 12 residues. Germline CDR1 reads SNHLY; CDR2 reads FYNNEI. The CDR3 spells CASVQGGVEAFF. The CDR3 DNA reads TGTGCCAGCGTTCAGGGGGGAGTTGAAGCTTTCTTT.

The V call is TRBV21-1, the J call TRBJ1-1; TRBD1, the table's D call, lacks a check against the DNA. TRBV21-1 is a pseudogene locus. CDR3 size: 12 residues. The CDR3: CASSKAVRVAFF. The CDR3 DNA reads TGTGCCAGCAGCAAAGCTGTCAGGGTGGCTTTCTTT.

The CDR3 region is CASSRGQKKSSYNSPLHF. In DNA, the CDR3 is TGTGCCAGCAGTAGGGGGCAGAAGAAGAGCTCCTATAATTCACCCCTCCACTTT. V is TRBV21-1 and J is TRBJ1-6; TRBD1, the table's D call, lacks a check against the DNA. TRBV21-1 counts as a pseudogene. The CDR3 loop spans 18 amino acids.

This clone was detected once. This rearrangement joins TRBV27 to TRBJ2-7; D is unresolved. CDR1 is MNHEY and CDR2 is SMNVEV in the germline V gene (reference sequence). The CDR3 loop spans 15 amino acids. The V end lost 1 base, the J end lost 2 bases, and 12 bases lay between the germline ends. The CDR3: CASSLFYGRTYEQYF. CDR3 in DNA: TGTGCCAGCAGTTTATTCTACGGCAGGACCTACGAGCAGTACTTC.